What follows are 32 T cell receptor beta chains derived from one specimen sequenced in a study of early T cells in non-severe SARS-CoV-2 infection. One entry per CDR3 protein, called by TCRdb with MiXCR from the 5' RACE reads. The sample consists of tens of thousands of distinct CDR3 sequences, approximately 10% of them appearing once. The sample was whole blood. Receptors were obtained from an adult who was a healthcare worker with PCR-confirmed SARS-CoV-2 infection or an uninfected control (not recorded which).

At least ten counts were recorded for this clonotype. The J gene is TRBJ2-2, the V gene TRBV7-3; D is tentatively TRBD1 or TRBD2 (5 bases each). V lost 7 bases and J 0 bases, leaving 9 bases between the germline ends. This CDR3 spans 14 amino acids. The germline V gene has CDR1 SGHTA and CDR2 FQGTGA. Here the CDR3 DNA reads TGTGCCAGCACCCCGGGACCGAACACCGGGGAGCTGTTTTTT. Its translation is CASTPGPNTGELFF. Complete variable domain (other parts from reference TRBV7-3 and TRBJ2-2): GAGVSQTPSNKVTEKGKYVELRCDPISGHTALYWYRQSLGQGPEFLIYFQGTGAADDSGLPNDRFFAVRPEGSVSTLKIQRTERGDSAVYLCASTPGPNTGELFFGEGSRLTVL.

The sample holds a few counts of this clonotype. The chain couples TRBV2 to TRBJ2-7; D not resolved. CDR1 and CDR2 (germline): SNHLY, FYNNEI. V was clipped by 6 bases and J by 4 bases, with 7 bases between them. This CDR3 is 11 amino acids long. This chain's CDR3 is CASSTGYEQYF. In nucleotides, the CDR3 is TGTGCCAGCAGCACGGGTTACGAGCAGTACTTC.

This clonotype came up many times. The chain couples TRBV9 to TRBJ1-6; 9 bases are a match to TRBD1. Trimming took 2 bases from V and 8 from J; bases not matched to a gene: 2. The CDR3 length is 14 residues. From germline, CDR1 is SGDLS and CDR2 YYNGEE. The CDR3 region has the DNA TGTGCCAGCAGCGTCGACAGGGGGTATTCACCCCTCCACTTT. This codes for CASSVDRGYSPLHF. The variable domain in full, completed from reference TRBV9 and TRBJ1-6, reads DSGVTQTPKHLITATGQRVTLRCSPRSGDLSVYWYQQSLDQGLQFLIQYYNGEERAKGNILERFSAQQFPDLHSELNLSSLELGDSALYFCASSVDRGYSPLHFGNGTRLTVT.

This clonotype was seen many times. The J gene is TRBJ1-5, the V gene TRBV9; tentative D call: TRBD1 (5 bases). CDR1 is SGDLS, CDR2 YYNGEE, per germline. The CDR3 has 15 amino acids. Trimming shortened V by 2 bases and J by 5 bases, and 14 bases separated the two germline ends. The CDR3: CASSVGAVGDQPQHF. In DNA, the CDR3 is TGTGCCAGCAGCGTTGGGGCAGTAGGCGATCAGCCCCAGCATTTT.

The CDR3 DNA sequence: TGTGCCAGCAGCCCCGGGACAGGGGTTCAGCCCCAGCATTTT. It translates to CASSPGTGVQPQHF. The rearrangement links TRBV6-5 to TRBJ1-5, with 10 bases that match TRBD1. Trimming took 6 bases from V and 6 from J; bases not matched to a gene: 5. CDR3 length: 14 residues. The V gene's germline CDR1 is MNHEY and CDR2 SVGAGI.

V gene TRBV12-3 or TRBV12-4 combines with J gene TRBJ2-5; D is unresolved. There are 11 residues in the CDR3. The V end lost 5 bases, the J end lost 1 base, and 2 bases lay between the germline ends. As DNA, the CDR3 is TGTGCCAGCAGTATCCAAGAGACCCAGTACTTC. Translated, it gives CASSIQETQYF.

This clonotype occurred once. A much larger clone differs by one base, so this may be a read error. This sequence joins TRBV20-1 and TRBJ1-4; TRBD1 is a possible D gene (5 bases). The CDR3 length is 13 residues. Germline assignment: CDR1 DFQATT and CDR2 SNEGSKA (reference sequence). Here the CDR3 DNA reads TGCAGCGCCGCCGGACATGGTACGGAAAAACTGTTTTTT. Its translation is CSAAGHGTEKLFF.

The chain combines TRBV29-1 with TRBJ2-6; TRBD1 is a possible D gene (6 bases). The V and J ends lost 5 bases and 3 bases respectively, with 11 bases between them. There are 14 residues in the CDR3. From germline, CDR1 is SQVTM and CDR2 ANQGSEA. This CDR3 is CSVLQGSGANVLTF. The CDR3 DNA reads TGCAGCGTTTTACAGGGAAGTGGGGCCAACGTCCTGACTTTC.

The chain's CDR3 is CASSLQEITGELFF. In DNA, the CDR3 is TGTGCCAGCAGCTTACAGGAAATTACCGGGGAGCTGTTTTTT. This chain links TRBV5-5 with TRBJ2-2, with D perhaps matching TRBD1 (5 bases). This CDR3 spans 14 amino acids. CDR1 SGHKS and CDR2 YYEKEE come from the germline V gene (reference sequence). Trimming shortened V by 2 bases and J by 5 bases, and 10 bases separated the two germline ends.

This clonotype was found a few times. The chain couples TRBV12-3 or TRBV12-4 to TRBJ1-5, with unresolved D. The CDR3 contains 14 residues. Trimming shortened V by 6 bases and J by 1 base, and 10 bases separated the two germline ends. The CDR3 sequence is CASSRETSNQPQHF. For the CDR3, the DNA is TGTGCCAGCAGCCGAGAAACAAGCAATCAGCCCCAGCATTTT.

V usage is TRBV2 and J usage is TRBJ2-3; 9 bases are shared with TRBD2. Germline CDR1 and CDR2: SNHLY and FYNNEI. The CDR3 consists of 14 residues. J gave up 2 bases and V 8 bases, and 5 bases lay outside the gene matches. DNA of the CDR3: TGTGCCAGCTCCCCTAGCGGGGTCACAGATACGCAGTATTTT. Its translation is CASSPSGVTDTQYF.

This chain connects TRBV12-3 or TRBV12-4 to TRBJ1-1; TRBD1 aligns across 10 bases. The CDR3 runs 15 residues. Trimming cost V 8 bases and J 5 bases; bases outside gene matches: 11. CDR3 protein: CASSLLGTGETEAFF. The CDR3 bases are TGTGCCAGCTCTCTCCTCGGGACAGGGGAGACTGAAGCTTTCTTT.

This chain joins TRBV30 and TRBJ1-6, with 7 bases that match TRBD1. This CDR3 has 15 amino acids. J gave up 7 bases and V 4 bases, and 10 bases lay outside the gene matches. Germline assignment: CDR1 GTSNPN and CDR2 SVGIG (reference sequence). CDR3 nucleotide sequence: TGTGCCTGGAACGACAGGGTTGGAGGGAATTCACCCCTCCACTTT. The encoded protein is CAWNDRVGGNSPLHF.

This clonotype was seen repeatedly, ten times or more. The chain employs TRBV2 and TRBJ2-1, with D hard to call. Trimming left V 5 bases short and J 0 bases short, with 14 bases between. The CDR3 is made up of 16 amino acids. Per germline, CDR1 SNHLY and CDR2 FYNNEI. Here the CDR3 reads CASSPKAVYSYNEQFF. The CDR3 DNA reads as TGTGCCAGCAGTCCAAAGGCAGTATACTCCTACAATGAGCAGTTCTTC. The whole variable domain, filled in from reference TRBV2 and TRBJ2-1, reads EPEVTQTPSHQVTQMGQEVILRCVPISNHLYFYWYRQILGQKVEFLVSFYNNEISEKSEIFDDQFSVERPDGSNFTLKIRSTKLEDSAMYFCASSPKAVYSYNEQFFGPGTRLTVL.

The chain employs TRBV27 and TRBJ2-2; D is undetermined. The CDR3 is 10 residues long. V was shortened by 11 bases and J by 6 bases, with 7 bases between the two germline ends. CDR1 and CDR2 from the germline V gene are MNHEY and SMNVEV (reference sequence). CDR3 amino acids: CAPTPGELFF. CDR3 nucleotide sequence: TGTGCCCCCACCCCCGGGGAGCTGTTTTTT.

This chain uses TRBV20-1 with TRBJ2-5; D remains unclear. Germline V gene sequence: CDR1 DFQATT, CDR2 SNEGSKA (reference sequence). The V end was cut by 0 bases, the J end by 9 bases, with 8 bases between. This CDR3 has 11 residues. The CDR3 spells CSAREARAQYF. CDR3 DNA sequence: TGCAGTGCTAGAGAGGCCCGCGCCCAGTACTTC.

This clonotype has more than one count but fewer than ten. The J gene is TRBJ2-1, the V gene TRBV12-3 or TRBV12-4, with TRBD2 identical over 8 bases. V trimming: 7 bases; J trimming: 4 bases; junction bases outside the gene matches: 6. The CDR3 runs to 14 residues. The CDR3 protein is CASILGGGYNEQFF. As DNA, the CDR3 is TGTGCCAGCATCCTCGGGGGGGGTTACAATGAGCAGTTCTTC.

This clonotype was counted at least ten times. The chain couples TRBV7-2 to TRBJ1-5; D is undetermined. Trimming pared 5 bases from V and 8 bases from J, leaving 16 bases between. This CDR3 has 14 amino acids. The germline V gene has CDR1 SGHTA and CDR2 FQGNSA. The CDR3 coding sequence is TGTGCCAGCAGCCTATCCGGGGTGGGGAAGCCCCAGCATTTT. Translation: CASSLSGVGKPQHF.

Ten or more counts support this clonotype. The chain is built from TRBV5-1 and TRBJ2-1, with 10 bases lining up with TRBD2. CDR3 length equals 17 residues. The germline V gene encodes CDR1 SGHRS and CDR2 YFSETQ. With V trimmed by 5 bases and J by 5 bases, 13 bases remained unmatched. The CDR3, as DNA: TGCGCCAGCAGTCCTAACCTGCTAGCGGGAGCGAACAATGAGCAGTTCTTC. Residues: CASSPNLLAGANNEQFF.

The J gene is TRBJ2-5, the V gene TRBV11-2, with a weak D call TRBD1 (5 bases). CDR3 size: 16 residues. From germline, CDR1 is SGHAT and CDR2 FQNNGV. Trimming stripped 4 bases from V and 1 base from J, with 16 bases between. The CDR3 nucleotides are TGTGCCAGCAGCTCGACGACAGTCCCCTTCCAAGAGACCCAGTACTTC. Translated, it gives CASSSTTVPFQETQYF.

The DNA for the CDR3 is TGCAGTGCCTTCCCGGCCCCAACTAATGAAAAACTGTTTTTT. The encoded protein is CSAFPAPTNEKLFF. The rearrangement uses TRBV20-1 and TRBJ1-4; no clear D gene. Germline assignment: CDR1 DFQATT and CDR2 SNEGSKA (reference sequence). V lost 6 bases and J lost 0, with 11 bases in between. This CDR3 is built from 14 residues.

This clonotype was seen ten or more times. V gene TRBV7-2 combines with J gene TRBJ2-1; TRBD1 agrees at 8 bases. Germline trimming cut 5 bases from V and 1 base from J; bases unmatched to any gene: 7. The germline gives CDR1 SGHTA, CDR2 FQGNSA. The length of the CDR3 is 16 residues. This CDR3 reads CASSLDGTGSYNEQFF. The CDR3 bases are TGTGCCAGCAGCCTGGACGGGACAGGATCCTACAATGAGCAGTTCTTC.

This clonotype was seen many times. The gene calls are TRBV6-2 or TRBV6-3 and TRBJ2-1; D is possibly TRBD2 (6 bases). The CDR3 runs to 13 residues. The V and J ends lost 8 bases and 4 bases respectively, with 12 bases between them. Germline loops: CDR1 MNHEY, CDR2 SVGEGT. The CDR3 loop reads CASGLAPYNEQFF. CDR3 coding DNA: TGTGCCAGCGGCCTAGCGCCGTACAATGAGCAGTTCTTC.

The J gene is TRBJ1-1, the V gene TRBV25-1, with D possibly TRBD1 on 5 matching bases. Trimming took 4 bases from V and 5 from J, leaving 8 bases between them. The CDR3 is 12 residues long. Germline V lookup: CDR1 MGHDK, CDR2 SYGVNS. CDR3 loop: CASSGGPTEAFF. The CDR3 DNA reads TGTGCCAGCAGTGGGGGACCGACTGAAGCTTTCTTT.

This clonotype was seen a handful of times. The chain uses TRBV16 and TRBJ2-3, with D perhaps matching TRBD2 (7 bases). The V end lost 4 bases, the J end lost 4 bases, and 15 bases lay between the germline ends. The CDR3 sequence is 15 residues long. Germline V gene lookup returns CDR1 KGHSY and CDR2 FQNENV. This CDR3 reads CASSPQAGASDTQYF. The CDR3 DNA follows: TGTGCCAGCAGCCCCCAGGCGGGGGCCTCAGATACGCAGTATTTT.

The chain couples TRBV6-6 to TRBJ2-1; the match to TRBD2 covers 7 bases. Trimming cost V 5 bases and J 11 bases; bases outside gene matches: 9. The CDR3 has 13 residues. The V gene's germline CDR1 is MNHNY and CDR2 SVGAGI (reference sequence). The CDR3 DNA reads as TGTGCCAGCAGTGATCGCGGCGGGGGTCAGCAGTTCTTC. This gives the protein CASSDRGGGQQFF.

The J gene is TRBJ2-2, the V gene TRBV5-4, with 10 bases identical to TRBD2. Germline V gives CDR1 SGHNT, CDR2 YYREEE (reference sequence). V shed 4 bases and J 5 bases; nucleotides not matched to a gene: 14. The CDR3 is made up of 18 amino acids. The CDR3 nucleotides are TGTGCCAGCAGCCCGCCCGGGCTAGCGGGGGCTGGGACCGGGGAGCTGTTTTTT. It encodes CASSPPGLAGAGTGELFF.

V gene TRBV14 combines with J gene TRBJ1-1; D is unclear. V dropped 2 bases and J dropped 6 bases, with 10 bases sitting between them. This CDR3 region has 13 residues. Germline CDR1 SGHDN, CDR2 FVKESK. The CDR3 bases are TGTGCCAGCAGCCAACTCCTTAAAGCTGAAGCTTTCTTT. Translating it yields CASSQLLKAEAFF.

This clonotype occurred a few times. The chain couples TRBV25-1 to TRBJ1-2; a weak D match, TRBD1 (6 bases). The CDR3 has 15 amino acids. Trimming cost V 4 bases and J 8 bases, with 20 bases left between them. CDR1 and CDR2 from the germline V gene are MGHDK and SYGVNS. CDR3 loop: CASSVTGTPSGGYTF. The CDR3 DNA reads as TGTGCCAGCAGTGTCACCGGGACACCCTCTGGGGGCTACACCTTC.

This clonotype turned up a few times. V and J are TRBV6-4 and TRBJ2-7; D gene uncertain. Germline assignment: CDR1 MRHNA and CDR2 SNTAGT. The CDR3 length is 13 residues. V was pared by 3 bases and J by 9 bases, with 15 bases between. The CDR3 sequence is CASSDSPTDRQYF. Written as DNA, the CDR3 is TGTGCCAGCAGTGATAGCCCGACGGACCGGCAGTACTTC.

The V and J genes are TRBV20-1 and TRBJ2-5; D might be TRBD2 (5 bases). The CDR3 consists of 13 residues. V lost 1 base to trimming and J lost 4 bases, with 10 bases between them. The germline V gene has CDR1 DFQATT and CDR2 SNEGSKA (reference sequence). CDR3: CSARANSAETQYF. CDR3 sequence (DNA): TGCAGTGCTAGAGCCAATAGCGCAGAGACCCAGTACTTC.

The CDR3 region has the DNA TGTGCCATCAGTGCCTCTATCCAAGAGACCCAGTACTTC. Protein: CAISASIQETQYF. The V and J genes are TRBV10-3 and TRBJ2-5, with D uncertain. This CDR3 comprises 13 residues. Trimming removed 4 bases from V and 1 base from J, with 7 bases in between. The germline CDR1 and CDR2 sequences are ENHRY and SYGVKD.